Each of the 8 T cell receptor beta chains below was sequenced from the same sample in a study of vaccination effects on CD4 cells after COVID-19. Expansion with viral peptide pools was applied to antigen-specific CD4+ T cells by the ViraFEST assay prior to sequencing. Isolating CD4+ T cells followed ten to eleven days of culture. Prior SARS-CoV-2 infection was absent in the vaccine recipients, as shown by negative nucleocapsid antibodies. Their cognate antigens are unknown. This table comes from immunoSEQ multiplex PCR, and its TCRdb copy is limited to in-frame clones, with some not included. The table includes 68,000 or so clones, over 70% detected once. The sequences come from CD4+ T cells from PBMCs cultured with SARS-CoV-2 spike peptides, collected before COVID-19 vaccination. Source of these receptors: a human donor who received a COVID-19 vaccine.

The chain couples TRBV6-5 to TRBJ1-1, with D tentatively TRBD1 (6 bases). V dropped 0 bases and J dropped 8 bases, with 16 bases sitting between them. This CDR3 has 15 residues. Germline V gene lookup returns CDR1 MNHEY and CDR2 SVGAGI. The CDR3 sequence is CASSYSRTAEGEAFF. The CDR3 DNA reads TGTGCCAGCAGTTACTCCCGGACAGCTGAAGGGGAAGCTTTCTTT.

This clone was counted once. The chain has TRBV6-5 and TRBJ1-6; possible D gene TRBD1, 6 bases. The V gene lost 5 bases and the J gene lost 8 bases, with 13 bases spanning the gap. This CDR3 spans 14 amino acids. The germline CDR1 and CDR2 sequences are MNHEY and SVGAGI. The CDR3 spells CASSRQGSYSPLHF. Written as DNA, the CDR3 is TGTGCCAGCAGTCGGCAGGGGTCTTATTCACCCCTCCACTTT.

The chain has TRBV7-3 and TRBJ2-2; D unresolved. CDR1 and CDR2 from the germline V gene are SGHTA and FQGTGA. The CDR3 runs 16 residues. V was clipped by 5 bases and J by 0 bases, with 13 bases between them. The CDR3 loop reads CASSPPGGSNTGELFF. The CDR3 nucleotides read TGTGCCAGCAGCCCCCCAGGCGGATCGAACACCGGGGAGCTGTTTTTT. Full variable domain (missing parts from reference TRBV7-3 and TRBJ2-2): GAGVSQTPSNKVTEKGKYVELRCDPISGHTALYWYRQSLGQGPEFLIYFQGTGAADDSGLPNDRFFAVRPEGSVSTLKIQRTERGDSAVYLCASSPPGGSNTGELFFGEGSRLTVL.

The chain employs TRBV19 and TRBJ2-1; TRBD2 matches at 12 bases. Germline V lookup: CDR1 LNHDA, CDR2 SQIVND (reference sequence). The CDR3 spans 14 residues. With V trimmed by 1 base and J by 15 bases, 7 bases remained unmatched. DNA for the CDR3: TGTGCCAGTAGTATAGGGCTAGCGGGGGGGCCGCTGTTCTTC. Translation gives CASSIGLAGGPLFF.

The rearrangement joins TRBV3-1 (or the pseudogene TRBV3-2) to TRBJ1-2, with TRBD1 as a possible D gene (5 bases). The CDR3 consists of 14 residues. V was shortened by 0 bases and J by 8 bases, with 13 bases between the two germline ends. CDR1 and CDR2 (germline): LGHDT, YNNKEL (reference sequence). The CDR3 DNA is TGTGCCAGCAGCCAAGATTTGGGGGGTGGAGGCTACACCTTC. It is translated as CASSQDLGGGGYTF.

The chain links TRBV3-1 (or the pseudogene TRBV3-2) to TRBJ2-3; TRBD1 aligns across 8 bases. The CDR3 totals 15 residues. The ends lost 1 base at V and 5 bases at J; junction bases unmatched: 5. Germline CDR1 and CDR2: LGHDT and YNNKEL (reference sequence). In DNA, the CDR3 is TGTGCCAGCAGCCAAGCCGGACAGGGAAGAGATACGCAGTATTTT. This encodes CASSQAGQGRDTQYF.

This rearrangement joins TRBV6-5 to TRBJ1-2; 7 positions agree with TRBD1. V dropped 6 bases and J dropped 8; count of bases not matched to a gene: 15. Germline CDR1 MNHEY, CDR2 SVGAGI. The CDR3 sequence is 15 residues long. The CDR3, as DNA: TGTGCCAGCAGACAACAGGGGCCGTTGTGGGCAGGCTACACCTTC. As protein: CASRQQGPLWAGYTF.

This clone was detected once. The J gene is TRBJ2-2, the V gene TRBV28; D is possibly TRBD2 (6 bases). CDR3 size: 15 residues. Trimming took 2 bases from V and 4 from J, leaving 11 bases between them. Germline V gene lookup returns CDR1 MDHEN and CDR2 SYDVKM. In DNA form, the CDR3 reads TGTGCCAGCAGTTTAGTCGGGGGATTCACCGGGGAGCTGTTTTTT. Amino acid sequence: CASSLVGGFTGELFF.